The table lists the clone carrying this T cell receptor beta chain with a few counts. No antigen is known for it. TCRdb re-derived calls from the 5' RACE reads in MiXCR, one entry per CDR3 protein. In the table there are about 110,000 distinct CDR3 sequences, approximately 15% of which are singletons. V was pared by 1 base and J by 0 bases, with 7 bases of the junction left unmatched. Per the germline V gene, CDR1 is LGHNA and CDR2 is YSLEER. The length of the CDR3 is 17 residues. The data originate from a study of T-cell memory formation after mild COVID-19. Overall study results and limits: Second-wave clones reaching peak frequency on day 37 lacked confirmed SARS-CoV-2 specificity.

The chain joins TRBV4-3 to TRBJ2-7; 9 bases agree with TRBD2. Material: PBMCs or a T cell subset sorted from them (not recorded which). The sequence was obtained from an adult woman who had mild COVID-19 (a few samples of this study predate the infection). Cell type and time point are not known. CDR3: CASSQGPRTSASYEQYF. The CDR3 bases are TGCGCCAGCAGCCAAGGACCTAGGACTAGCGCCTCCTACGAGCAGTACTTC.